This T cell receptor (beta chain) comes out of a study of breast tumors, draining lymph nodes, adjacent tissues. Points from the study as a whole: The lymph node origin of tumor T cells was framed as consistent with a hypothesis, not demonstrated. The data were judged consistent with most tumor T cells coming from lymph node and expanding in tumor.

Each CDR3 protein is one row after TCRdb ran MiXCR on the multiplex PCR reads. This table has tens of thousands of distinct CDR3 sequences, roughly 23% appearing once. This clonotype was detected many times. Its antigen is unidentified. This TCR was sampled from a female donor with breast cancer. Some clones in this sample may be carry-over from other donors' samples. Sequencing was carried out using breast tumor tissue.

The CDR3 region is CASSYRGGEVYGYTF. CDR3 DNA sequence: TGTGCCAGCAGTTACCGGGGGGGAGAGGTCTATGGCTACACCTTC. The V gene is TRBV6-2 or TRBV6-3, the J gene TRBJ1-2; D might be TRBD1 (5 bases). With 2 bases removed from V and 4 bases from J, the gap between germline ends came to 14 bases. In germline, CDR1 is MNHEY, CDR2 SVGEGT. The CDR3 runs to 15 residues.